A single sample is the source of the 8 T cell receptor beta chains below, sequenced in a study of blood T cells in healthy people across ages. Together with a sample-barcoded 5' primer, a J-beta primer mix was included in a second PCR lasting about 6 to 11 cycles. TCRdb re-called the 5' RACE reads with MiXCR, one entry per CDR3 protein. The table lists about 720,000 distinct CDR3 sequences, 22% of them singletons. Source material: blood. The receptors shown here come from a man in his 70s in good health.

This clonotype was observed once. This chain links TRBV6-2 or TRBV6-3 with TRBJ1-6; the match to TRBD1 covers 10 bases. Germline V gene sequence: CDR1 MNHEY, CDR2 SVGEGT. The junction had 3 bases not matched to a gene; V was cut back by 0 bases and J by 10 bases. CDR3 length: 15 amino acids. In DNA, the CDR3 is TGTGCCAGCAGTTACTCGGGGACAGGGGAGTCACCCCTCCACTTT. Amino acid sequence: CASSYSGTGESPLHF.

The rearrangement joins TRBV6-1 to TRBJ2-2, with 8 bases that match TRBD1. This CDR3 region has 17 residues. With V trimmed by 6 bases and J by 0 bases, 9 bases remained unmatched. CDR1 is MNHNS, CDR2 SASEGT, per germline. CDR3 sequence reads: CASSLDRALPNTGELFF. DNA of the CDR3: TGTGCCAGCAGCCTGGACAGGGCTTTGCCGAACACCGGGGAGCTGTTTTTT.

This clonotype was picked up a small number of times. The chain is built from TRBV28 and TRBJ2-7; TRBD2 matches 10 bases. The germline V gene encodes CDR1 MDHEN and CDR2 SYDVKM. V dropped 8 bases and J dropped 2; count of bases not matched to a gene: 15. The CDR3 contains 17 residues. The CDR3 sequence: CASLTTGGLAGAYEQYF. The CDR3 region has the DNA TGTGCCAGCCTTACTACAGGAGGCCTAGCGGGGGCCTACGAGCAGTACTTC.

The chain employs TRBV12-3 or TRBV12-4 and TRBJ1-2; D not resolved. There are 13 residues in the CDR3. Trimming pared 4 bases from V and 6 bases from J, leaving 12 bases between. CDR3 protein: CASSWGLGDGYTF. As DNA, the CDR3 is TGTGCCAGCAGTTGGGGTCTTGGGGATGGCTACACCTTC.

This clonotype was counted between two and nine times. The chain carries TRBV4-3 and TRBJ2-3; D gene ambiguous. The CDR3 is 17 amino acids. V lost 0 bases and J lost 0, with 13 bases in between. Germline values: CDR1 LGHNA, CDR2 YSLEER. This chain's CDR3 is CASSQDPAGTSTDTQYF. The CDR3 bases are TGCGCCAGCAGCCAAGATCCGGCAGGAACAAGCACAGATACGCAGTATTTT.

The gene calls are TRBV6-5 and TRBJ2-5; D may be TRBD2 (5 bases). The end of the DNA aligns better with TRBJ2-1, so the J call may be wrong. Germline V gene data show CDR1 as MNHEY and CDR2 as SVGAGI. The CDR3 length is 15 residues. The CDR3 here is CASSYSNLAGDEQFF. DNA of the CDR3: TGTGCCAGCAGTTACTCGAATCTAGCTGGGGATGAGCAGTTCTTC.

This clonotype was seen repeatedly, ten times or more. The chain employs TRBV12-3 or TRBV12-4 and TRBJ2-2, with TRBD2 identical over 9 bases. The CDR3 runs to 16 residues. V dropped 6 bases and J dropped 6; count of bases not matched to a gene: 11. The DNA of the CDR3 is TGTGCCAGCAGCCCCCCCTGGACTAGCGTGGCCGGGGAGCTGTTTTTT. This translates into CASSPPWTSVAGELFF.

This clonotype was counted only a few times. The rearrangement uses TRBV7-3 and TRBJ2-3; 7 nucleotides agree with TRBD1. The CDR3 runs to 15 residues. J lost 2 bases, V lost 5 bases, and 7 bases had no gene match. Germline CDR1 reads SGHTA; CDR2 reads FQGTGA. CDR3 coding DNA: TGTGCCAGCAGCGGGGACAGCCTCAACACAGATACGCAGTATTTT. Amino acids: CASSGDSLNTDTQYF.